The 20 T cell receptor beta chains given below trace back to one sample, sequenced in a study of blood T cell repertoires in COVID-19. Sequencing used immunoSEQ multiplex PCR; TCRdb keeps in-frame clones, though not all of them. Counted here are around 86,000 clones, 83% occurring once; the ten biggest clones make up around 27%. Specimen: peripheral blood. Every receptor here comes from a woman at least 80 years old with acute or convalescent COVID-19.

This clone was counted a few times. V and J are TRBV15 and TRBJ2-7; 7 bases are shared with TRBD1. Germline CDR1 reads LNHNV; CDR2 reads YYDKDF (reference sequence). V lost 6 bases, J lost 3 bases, and 2 bases stayed unmatched. The CDR3 totals 12 residues. The CDR3 loop is CATSRTGYEQYF. The CDR3 coding sequence is TGTGCCACCAGTAGGACAGGCTACGAGCAGTACTTC.

The chain combines TRBV2 with TRBJ1-4; D may be TRBD1 (6 bases). V gave up 4 bases and J gave up 14 bases, with 11 bases separating them. The CDR3 contains 11 residues. Germline V gene lookup returns CDR1 SNHLY and CDR2 FYNNEI. The CDR3 region is CASSVQGTLFF. In DNA, the CDR3 is TGTGCCAGCAGTGTACAGGGAACCCTGTTTTTT.

V usage is TRBV2 and J usage is TRBJ2-7; 10 bases line up with TRBD2. The germline gives CDR1 SNHLY, CDR2 FYNNEI. V trimming: 8 bases; J trimming: 5 bases; junction bases outside the gene matches: 9. The CDR3 has 14 residues. The DNA for the CDR3 is TGTGCCAGCTCGGGGAGCGGGAGGGTCAACGAGCAGTACTTC. This encodes CASSGSGRVNEQYF.

The chain couples TRBV10-3 to TRBJ2-2; 15 bases match TRBD2. The germline CDR1 and CDR2 sequences are ENHRY and SYGVKD. The V and J ends lost 9 bases and 2 bases, in that order; junction bases with no gene match: 4. CDR3 length equals 16 residues. The CDR3 DNA sequence: TGTGCCATTGGACTAGCGGGAGGGACCAACACCGGGGAGCTGTTTTTT. This translates into CAIGLAGGTNTGELFF.

This chain connects TRBV7-3 to TRBJ2-7, with a tentative D call TRBD1 (6 bases). The CDR3 spans 13 residues. CDR1 and CDR2 from the germline V gene are SGHTA and FQGTGA. V was cut by 2 bases and J by 3 bases, with 8 bases left in between. The CDR3 DNA follows: TGTGCCAGCAGCTTAGAACAGGGCTACGAGCAGTACTTC. This sequence encodes CASSLEQGYEQYF.

This chain joins TRBV5-4 and TRBJ2-1, with 8 bases that match TRBD1. Germline values: CDR1 SGHNT, CDR2 YYREEE (reference sequence). V gave up 3 bases and J gave up 10 bases; unmatched junction bases: 9. This CDR3 contains 14 residues. CDR3 sequence (DNA): TGTGCCAGCAGCTCGCCTACAGGGGGTAAGGAGCAGTTCTTC. It codes for CASSSPTGGKEQFF.

This clone has more than one count but fewer than ten. This chain uses TRBV5-5 with TRBJ1-5; D not certain. CDR3 length equals 14 residues. CDR1 and CDR2 (germline): SGHKS, YYEKEE (reference sequence). Trimming stripped 0 bases from V and 3 bases from J, with 7 bases between. The CDR3: CASSLDQYNQPQHF. The DNA of the CDR3 is TGTGCCAGCAGCTTGGACCAGTACAATCAGCCCCAGCATTTT. Full variable domain (missing parts from reference TRBV5-5 and TRBJ1-5): DAGVTQSPTHLIKTRGQQVTLRCSPISGHKSVSWYQQVLGQGPQFIFQYYEKEERGRGNFPDRFSARQFPNYSSELNVNALLLGDSALYLCASSLDQYNQPQHFGDGTRLSIL.

V is TRBV19 and J is TRBJ1-2; unclear D gene. Per germline, CDR1 LNHDA and CDR2 SQIVND (reference sequence). The length of the CDR3 is 13 residues. V lost 5 bases and J 6 bases, leaving 13 bases between the germline ends. The CDR3 DNA follows: TGTGCCAGTAGTGCCCTAGGATTCGATGGCTACACCTTC. This sequence encodes CASSALGFDGYTF.

For the CDR3, the DNA is TGCAGCGTTGGGACAGTCGAAACCCCCAAAAGCGCCGGGGAGCTGTTTTTT. Encoded protein: CSVGTVETPKSAGELFF. V and J are TRBV29-1 and TRBJ2-2, with D perhaps TRBD1 (6 bases). This CDR3 spans 17 amino acids. CDR1 is SQVTM, CDR2 ANQGSEA, per germline. V was pared by 4 bases and J by 6 bases, with 24 bases between.

This clone occurred a few times. This chain uses TRBV13 with TRBJ2-1, with 15 positions matching TRBD2. After removal of 2 bases from V and 5 bases from J, the junction contained 10 bases not matched to a gene. CDR1 and CDR2 (germline): PRHDT, FYEKMQ (reference sequence). The CDR3 spans 19 residues. CDR3 coding DNA: TGTGCCAGCAGCTTACTGGCAGGGTGGACTAGCGGGAGGGACAATGAGCAGTTCTTC. It translates to CASSLLAGWTSGRDNEQFF.

The chain carries TRBV5-4 and TRBJ2-3; the match to TRBD2 covers 9 bases. The CDR3 runs 15 residues. Germline-derived CDR1 and CDR2 are SGHNT and YYREEE (reference sequence). Trimming at V came to 5 bases and at J to 6 bases, leaving 10 bases not matched to a gene. This CDR3 is CASSSGSGSRDTQYF. For the CDR3, the DNA is TGTGCCAGCAGTTCTGGTAGCGGGAGCCGGGATACGCAGTATTTT.

This chain links TRBV19 with TRBJ2-7; D might be TRBD2 (5 bases). This CDR3 has 13 amino acids. Germline CDR1 LNHDA, CDR2 SQIVND (reference sequence). The V end lost 5 bases, the J end lost 5 bases, and 13 bases lay between the germline ends. CDR3 in amino acids: CASSPAGVNEQYF. DNA of the CDR3: TGTGCCAGTAGTCCTGCCGGGGTTAACGAGCAGTACTTC.

CDR3 amino acids: CASSPSGLTQEQYF. CDR3 sequence (DNA): TGTGCCAGCTCACCGAGCGGTCTTACACAAGAGCAGTACTTC. The chain uses TRBV18 and TRBJ2-7; possibly TRBD2 for D (5 bases). This CDR3 is built from 14 residues. The germline V and J ends were trimmed by 3 bases and 7 bases, with 16 bases remaining between them. The germline V gene has CDR1 KGHSH and CDR2 LQKENI.

V is TRBV9 and J is TRBJ2-7; 11 positions match TRBD2. Per germline, CDR1 SGDLS and CDR2 YYNGEE. The CDR3 is 15 residues long. V gave up 0 bases and J gave up 3 bases; unmatched junction bases: 2. CDR3 loop: CASSVGLAGNYEQYF. In DNA, the CDR3 is TGTGCCAGCAGCGTAGGACTAGCGGGAAACTACGAGCAGTACTTC.

The J gene is TRBJ2-3, the V gene TRBV7-9, with D maybe TRBD1 (6 bases). In germline, CDR1 is SEHNR, CDR2 FQNEAQ (reference sequence). This CDR3 has 13 residues. Trimming removed 6 bases at V and 6 bases at J, with 13 bases between. This CDR3 is CASRMGAVDTQYF. In nucleotides, the CDR3 is TGTGCCAGCAGGATGGGGGCAGTTGATACGCAGTATTTT.

J is TRBJ2-7 and V is TRBV6-5, with TRBD2 matching over 9 bases. The length of the CDR3 is 16 residues. The junction had 8 bases not matched to a gene; V was cut back by 0 bases and J by 5 bases. The V gene's germline CDR1 is MNHEY and CDR2 SVGAGI. DNA for the CDR3: TGTGCCAGCAGTTACTCGATACCCACTAGCGGGCACGAGCAGTACTTC. Translation gives CASSYSIPTSGHEQYF.

In this sample, this clone turned up once. The rearrangement uses TRBV4-1 and TRBJ2-7; the D is unclear. Germline V gene sequence: CDR1 MGHRA, CDR2 YSYEKL. V was trimmed by 3 bases and J by 2 bases, leaving 14 bases between them. The CDR3 spans 15 residues. The DNA of the CDR3 is TGCGCCAGCAGCCAGCGGCTGACGGCCACCTACGAGCAGTACTTC. It specifies CASSQRLTATYEQYF.

The chain links TRBV12-3 or TRBV12-4 to TRBJ1-2, with a possible D match to TRBD1 (5 bases). There are 12 residues in the CDR3. V was cut by 5 bases and J by 7 bases, with 11 bases left in between. The CDR3 nucleotides read TGTGCCAGCAGTCGGGGGGTTACTGGCTACACCTTC. Protein: CASSRGVTGYTF.

This chain connects TRBV28 to TRBJ1-5; 8 bases align to TRBD1. Trimming at V came to 5 bases and at J to 6 bases, leaving 9 bases not matched to a gene. The CDR3 is made up of 15 amino acids. Germline loops: CDR1 MDHEN, CDR2 SYDVKM. In nucleotides, the CDR3 is TGTGCCAGCAGTCCGCCAGGGGGCGCGGGTCAGCCCCAGCATTTT. As protein: CASSPPGGAGQPQHF.

V is TRBV2 and J is TRBJ1-6; 7 bases fit TRBD1. V was clipped by 6 bases and J by 10 bases; unmatched bases: 3. This CDR3 is built from 12 residues. Germline V gene sequence: CDR1 SNHLY, CDR2 FYNNEI. The CDR3 loop is CASRDRRSPLHF. Here the CDR3 DNA reads TGTGCCAGCAGGGACAGGAGATCACCCCTCCACTTT. Filled out from reference TRBV2 and TRBJ1-6, the complete variable domain reads EPEVTQTPSHQVTQMGQEVILRCVPISNHLYFYWYRQILGQKVEFLVSFYNNEISEKSEIFDDQFSVERPDGSNFTLKIRSTKLEDSAMYFCASRDRRSPLHFGNGTRLTVT.